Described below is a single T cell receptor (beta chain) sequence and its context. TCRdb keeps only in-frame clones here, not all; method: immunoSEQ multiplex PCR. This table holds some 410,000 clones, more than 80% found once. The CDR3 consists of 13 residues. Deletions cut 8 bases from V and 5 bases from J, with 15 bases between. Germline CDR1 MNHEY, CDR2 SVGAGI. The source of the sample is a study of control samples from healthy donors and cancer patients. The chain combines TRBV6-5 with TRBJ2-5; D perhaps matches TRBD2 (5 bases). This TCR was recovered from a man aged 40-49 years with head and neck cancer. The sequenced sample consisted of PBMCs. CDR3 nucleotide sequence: TGTGCCAGCGGCGCCCTCCCGGGGGAGACCCAGTACTTC. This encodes CASGALPGETQYF.